This T cell receptor (beta chain) emerged from a study of blood T cells in healthy people across ages. Germline values: CDR1 SGHKS, CDR2 YYEKEE (reference sequence). Trimming left V 4 bases short and J 2 bases short, with 12 bases between. The CDR3 is made up of 14 amino acids. Using a J-beta primer mix together with a sample-barcoded 5' primer, a second PCR was run for 7 to 11 cycles. One entry per CDR3 protein results from TCRdb running MiXCR on the 5' RACE reads. The table records fewer than 2,000,000 distinct CDR3 sequences, roughly a third of them present only once. This sequence joins TRBV5-5 and TRBJ2-5, with D possibly TRBD2 on 6 matching bases. This receptor was identified in a woman aged 30 to 39 in good health. What was sequenced was blood. The chain's CDR3 is CASSLVREQETQYF. In DNA form, the CDR3 reads TGTGCCAGCAGCCTGGTGCGGGAACAAGAGACCCAGTACTTC.